This T cell receptor beta chain was captured by sequencing in a study of long-term antiretroviral therapy in people with HIV. Version v3.0 of the immunoSEQ assay was performed at survey level. Method: immunoSEQ multiplex PCR; TCRdb's copy keeps in-frame clones and lacks some. The sample shows around 20,000 clones, approximately 84% of them seen only once. This CDR3 is 16 amino acids long. CDR1 SEHNR and CDR2 FQNEAQ come from the germline V gene (reference sequence). The ends were cut back, 1 base at V and 2 bases at J, with 14 bases in the middle. The sample here was unsorted PBMCs, taken 0.9 years after starting antiretroviral therapy. V is TRBV7-9 and J is TRBJ2-5; maybe TRBD2 (7 bases). The receptor was isolated from a man between 18 and 35 years old with HIV. The CDR3 DNA is TGTGCCAGCAGCTTAGGAGGGGGGGCCCTTCAAGAGACCCAGTACTTC. Encoded protein: CASSLGGGALQETQYF.